The 15 T cell receptor beta chains in this list originate from one sample, sequenced in a study of Ad26.COV2.S vaccination and SARS-CoV-2 variants listed by TCRdb under 2021. To prepare the library, the immunoSEQ multiplex PCR assay was applied. TCRdb obtained this table from immuneACCESS and retained in-frame rearrangements with V and J assigned. These tables miss some clones; where compared with another copy, unresolved V genes account for less than half of the shortfall, and the remainder is unexplained. The sample table contains about 440,000 clones; only one count was recorded for roughly 89% of them. The ten largest clones take up more than 10% of the sample. Per the publication, the treatment or condition label means: 19 received Ad26.COV2.S at low or high dose, single or two shots; 5 received placebo; per-sample allocation not given. For vaccine and placebo recipients, repertoires were sequenced using samples collected on day 63 after the first injection.

The sample was peripheral blood, taken in a trial of Ad26.COV2.S vaccine versus placebo. Every receptor here comes from a person between 18 and 65 years old who received the Ad26.COV2.S COVID-19 vaccine or a placebo.

V gene TRBV30 combines with J gene TRBJ1-1; no clear D gene. V lost 2 bases, J lost 5 bases, and 9 bases lay in between. The CDR3 loop spans 12 amino acids. The germline V gene encodes CDR1 GTSNPN and CDR2 SVGIG (reference sequence). The CDR3 is CAWSLGLTEAFF. The CDR3 coding sequence is TGTGCCTGGAGTCTAGGGTTGACTGAAGCTTTCTTT.

The V gene is TRBV6-5, the J gene TRBJ1-5; D is possibly TRBD1 (6 bases). Germline CDR1 MNHEY, CDR2 SVGAGI. V was clipped by 5 bases and J by 8 bases, with 10 bases between them. The CDR3 runs 12 residues. CDR3 in DNA: TGTGCCAGCAGTACAGGGTTGGAGCCCCAGCATTTT. This gives the protein CASSTGLEPQHF.

This chain links TRBV3-1 (or the pseudogene TRBV3-2) with TRBJ2-7; TRBD2 matches 12 bases. The ends lost 4 bases at V and 6 bases at J; junction bases unmatched: 4. The CDR3 extends over 14 amino acids. The germline CDR1 and CDR2 sequences are LGHDT and YNNKEL (reference sequence). The DNA for the CDR3 is TGTGCCAGCAGCCCCACTAGCGGGAGGTCCGAGCAGTACTTC. Its protein is CASSPTSGRSEQYF.

The J gene is TRBJ1-2, the V gene TRBV6-1; TRBD1 might be the D (5 bases). CDR3 size: 14 residues. Trimming cost V 1 base and J 4 bases, with 10 bases left between them. In germline, CDR1 is MNHNS, CDR2 SASEGT. CDR3 region: CASSEVRQIYGYTF. In nucleotides, the CDR3 is TGTGCCAGCAGTGAAGTGCGACAGATCTATGGCTACACCTTC.

The chain links TRBV5-6 to TRBJ2-7; no clear D. CDR1 is SGHDT, CDR2 YYEEEE, per germline. This CDR3 has 13 amino acids. Deletions cut 0 bases from V and 5 bases from J, with 9 bases between. The CDR3 nucleotides read TGTGCCAGCAGCTTGGGGTCGATGGACGAGCAGTACTTC. Residues: CASSLGSMDEQYF.

The gene calls are TRBV7-2 and TRBJ2-5; 7 bases align to TRBD1. Germline V CDR1 and CDR2: SGHTA, FQGNSA. The V gene end was trimmed by 5 bases and the J gene end by 3 bases; junction bases not matched to a gene: 6. The CDR3 consists of 14 residues. The CDR3 DNA sequence: TGTGCCAGCAGCCGGGGACAGCGAGAAGAGACCCAGTACTTC. Its translation is CASSRGQREETQYF.

The table lists this clone with a few counts. CDR3 nucleotides: TGCAGCACCCCTGTTACGGGCTACACCTTC. Translation: CSTPVTGYTF. This sequence joins TRBV20-1 and TRBJ1-2, with D uncertain. Per germline, CDR1 DFQATT and CDR2 SNEGSKA (reference sequence). The CDR3 length is 10 residues.

This clone was seen a single time. Written as DNA, the CDR3 is TGTGCCAGCGGGGGGGCGGGAGCTATCAATGAGCAGTTCTTC. Its translation: CASGGAGAINEQFF. The J gene is TRBJ2-1, the V gene TRBV28, with D perhaps matching TRBD2 (7 bases). V was shortened by 8 bases and J by 6 bases, with 17 bases between the two germline ends. The CDR3 loop spans 14 amino acids. CDR1 is MDHEN and CDR2 is SYDVKM in the germline V gene.

V gene TRBV28 combines with J gene TRBJ1-1; maybe TRBD1 (6 bases). The V end lost 5 bases, the J end lost 6 bases, and 10 bases lay between the germline ends. Germline assignment: CDR1 MDHEN and CDR2 SYDVKM. The CDR3 runs to 12 residues. Here the CDR3 reads CASSPRTAEAFF. In DNA, the CDR3 is TGTGCCAGCAGTCCCAGGACAGCTGAAGCTTTCTTT.

This clone was observed a single time. The rearrangement uses TRBV28 and TRBJ1-6, with unresolved D. Germline CDR1 is MDHEN and CDR2 is SYDVKM. The CDR3 consists of 16 residues. V was pared by 7 bases and J by 0 bases, with 13 bases between. Here the CDR3 DNA reads TGTGCCAGCATCCCGTACGCGAGCTCCTATAATTCACCCCTCCACTTT. Amino acid sequence: CASIPYASSYNSPLHF.

The chain is built from TRBV7-3 and TRBJ1-1; D unresolved. V was clipped by 5 bases and J by 4 bases, with 11 bases between them. In germline, CDR1 is SGHTA, CDR2 FQGTGA. The CDR3 totals 13 residues. The CDR3 loop reads CASSRDSGTEAFF. CDR3 in DNA: TGTGCCAGCAGCCGCGACTCGGGCACTGAAGCTTTCTTT.

Note on this clone: A junction end diverges from the germline sequence, so it may reflect a read error. Here the CDR3 DNA reads TGTGCCTGTGGGTCGAATGGGATCTTC. Protein product: CACGSNGIF. The genes are TRBV30 and TRBJ2-1; D call uncertain. Germline CDR1 is GTSNPN and CDR2 is SVGIG (reference sequence). The CDR3 loop spans 9 amino acids. Full variable domain (outside the CDR3, taken from reference TRBV30 and TRBJ2-1): SQTIHQWPATLVQPVGSPLSLECTVEGTSNPNLYWYRQAAGRGLQLLFYSVGIGQISSEVPQNLSASRPQDRQFILSSKKLLLSDSGFYLCACGSNGIFGPGTRLTVL.

In the case of this clone: The same CDR3 also results from other DNA sequences found in this sample. This chain uses TRBV7-2 with TRBJ1-2; D is ambiguous. Germline CDR1 reads SGHTA; CDR2 reads FQGNSA. The CDR3 is 13 amino acids. V was shortened by 1 base and J by 2 bases, with 5 bases between the two germline ends. The CDR3 spells CASSLGGNYGYTF. The CDR3 coding sequence is TGTGCCAGCAGCTTAGGCGGGAACTATGGCTACACCTTC.

The V gene is TRBV2, the J gene TRBJ1-6, with TRBD1 matching 7 bases. The length of the CDR3 is 14 residues. Germline V gene sequence: CDR1 SNHLY, CDR2 FYNNEI. V lost 10 bases, J lost 4 bases, and 7 bases stayed unmatched. The CDR3 sequence is CATTPGQYNSPLHF. The CDR3 coding sequence is TGTGCCACCACCCCGGGACAGTATAATTCACCCCTCCACTTT.

This clone is a singleton in its sample. V gene TRBV6-2 or TRBV6-3 combines with J gene TRBJ2-7; 7 bases are shared with TRBD1. Per germline, CDR1 MNHEY and CDR2 SVGEGT. This CDR3 comprises 14 residues. V lost 4 bases to trimming and J lost 4 bases; unmatched junction nucleotides: 7. In DNA, the CDR3 is TGTGCCAGCAGTTGGCGACAGGGCTCGTACGAGCAGTACTTC. Amino acids: CASSWRQGSYEQYF.